The rows below give T cell receptor beta chains drawn from one sample of a study of blood T cell repertoires in COVID-19. Some clones are missing from TCRdb's copy, which holds only in-frame ones; the method was immunoSEQ multiplex PCR. The sample lists about 150,000 clones; about 76% were seen once. The specimen sequenced was peripheral blood. Receptors were obtained from a woman aged 70-85 years with COVID-19, enrolled during active disease. Each CDR3 is given with its conserved first and last residue. A D gene is named only where the DNA matches it firmly. Clone size is stated in some rows and not others, as once, few, many or a class when expanded.

D gene	V gene	J gene	CDR3 length	clone size	CDR3 protein	CDR3 DNA
NA	TRBV30	TRBJ1-5	14	NA	CAWSASPAGEPQHF	TGTGCCTGGAGTGCCTCCCCCGCGGGGGAGCCCCAGCATTTT
NA	TRBV27	TRBJ1-2	19	NA	CASSLYGPNTGRAIYGYTF	TGTGCCAGCAGTTTATACGGCCCCAACACGGGCAGGGCCATCTATGGCTACACCTTC
NA	TRBV9	TRBJ2-3	16	once	CASNPGLRGRTDTQYF	TGTGCCAGCAACCCAGGTCTGCGGGGCCGCACAGATACGCAGTATTTT
NA	TRBV30	TRBJ2-2	14	NA	CAWKGVPNTGELFF	TGTGCCTGGAAAGGGGTGCCTAACACCGGGGAGCTGTTTTTT
TRBD1	TRBV6-5	TRBJ2-7	14	NA	CASSSGQGKYEQYF	TGTGCCAGCAGTTCGGGACAGGGGAAGTACGAGCAGTACTTC
NA	TRBV6-5	TRBJ2-7	15	NA	CASGEEGTLTYEQYF	TGTGCCAGCGGGGAGGAGGGAACCCTTACCTACGAGCAGTACTTC
TRBD1	TRBV5-4	TRBJ1-1	14	NA	CASSVPTGRTEAFF	TGTGCCAGCAGCGTCCCGACAGGGAGAACTGAAGCTTTCTTT
NA	TRBV11-2	TRBJ2-6	14	NA	CASSLSSGANVLTF	TGTGCCAGCAGTCTCAGCTCTGGGGCCAACGTCCTGACTTTC
NA	TRBV20-1	TRBJ1-4	11	NA	CSADRGGQLFF	TGCAGTGCCGACCGGGGGGGTCAACTGTTTTTT
NA	TRBV6-5	TRBJ1-5	13	NA	CASKVTNNQPQHF	TGTGCCAGCAAAGTAACAAATAATCAGCCCCAGCATTTT
TRBD2	TRBV29-1	TRBJ2-3	12	NA	CSVETGGDTQYF	TGCAGCGTGGAAACCGGGGGGGATACGCAGTATTTT
NA	TRBV27	TRBJ1-2	12	NA	CASRAGDYGYTF	TGTGCCAGCAGGGCAGGGGACTATGGCTACACCTTC
TRBD1	TRBV30	TRBJ1-2	17	NA	CAWSARLRDRANYGYTF	TGTGCCTGGAGTGCCAGGCTCAGGGACAGAGCTAACTATGGCTACACCTTC
NA	TRBV11-2	TRBJ1-1	15	NA	CASRTGGRENTEAFF	TGTGCCAGCAGAACAGGCGGGAGAGAAAACACTGAAGCTTTCTTT
TRBD1	TRBV18	TRBJ1-1	12	NA	CASSLGQGKAFF	TGTGCCAGCTCACTTGGACAGGGTAAAGCTTTCTTT
NA	TRBV11-2	TRBJ1-1	13	NA	CASSLGQFTEAFF	TGTGCCAGCAGCTTAGGGCAGTTCACTGAAGCTTTCTTT
TRBD1	TRBV28	TRBJ2-7	14	once	CASRLRTGGYEQYF	TGTGCCAGCAGACTAAGGACAGGGGGCTACGAGCAGTACTTC
NA	TRBV7-8	TRBJ1-5	17	few	CASSLAITGEGNQPQHF	TGTGCCAGCAGCTTAGCGATTACCGGGGAAGGCAATCAGCCCCAGCATTTT
NA	TRBV6-2/TRBV6-3	TRBJ2-5	12	NA	CASSYNLEAQYF	TGTGCCAGCAGTTACAACCTGGAGGCCCAGTACTTC
TRBD2	TRBV9	TRBJ2-1	16	once	CASSARGGTSYNEQFF	TGTGCCAGCAGCGCCCGGGGGGGGACCTCCTACAATGAGCAGTTCTTC
TRBD2	TRBV27	TRBJ2-7	13	few	CASSPGGGNEQYF	TGTGCCAGCAGCCCCGGGGGGGGGAACGAGCAGTACTTC
NA	TRBV24-1	TRBJ2-3	15	NA	CATSDLQGLADTQYF	TGTGCCACCAGTGATTTGCAGGGATTGGCAGATACGCAGTATTTT
NA	TRBV7-3	TRBJ2-3	15	NA	CASSLSPTRTDTQYF	TGTGCCAGCAGCTTAAGCCCTACTCGCACAGATACGCAGTATTTT
NA	TRBV4-1	TRBJ1-6	17	NA	CASSQDPQPSYNSPLHF	TGCGCCAGCAGCCAAGATCCACAGCCCTCCTATAATTCACCCCTCCACTTT
NA	TRBV7-3	TRBJ1-4	10	NA	CAPTREKLFF	TGTGCCCCTACCCGCGAAAAACTGTTTTTT
NA	TRBV5-4	TRBJ1-1	14	few	CASSLGRINTEAFF	TGTGCCAGCAGCTTGGGCAGGATTAACACTGAAGCTTTCTTT
NA	TRBV7-8	TRBJ1-1	16	NA	CASSARAGSPSTEAFF	TGTGCCAGCAGCGCCCGTGCAGGGTCGCCCTCTACTGAAGCTTTCTTT
NA	TRBV6-5	TRBJ2-1	15	once	CASSYSGSSYNEQFF	TGTGCCAGCAGTTACTCAGGGAGCTCCTACAATGAGCAGTTCTTC
TRBD2	TRBV5-1	TRBJ2-7	14	NA	CASRSQGGGYEQYF	TGCGCCAGCAGAAGTCAGGGCGGGGGCTACGAGCAGTACTTC
TRBD1	TRBV5-1	TRBJ1-4	18	NA	CASSLDLNRRDRNEKLFF	TGCGCCAGCAGCTTGGACCTCAACAGACGGGACAGGAATGAAAAACTGTTTTTT
TRBD1	TRBV5-1	TRBJ1-2	18	NA	CASSLKFQGGEQNYGYTF	TGCGCCAGCAGCTTGAAGTTTCAAGGGGGCGAACAGAACTATGGCTACACCTTC
NA	TRBV5-5	TRBJ2-3	15	NA	CASSLGQTSTDTQYF	TGTGCCAGCAGCCTAGGACAGACTAGCACAGATACGCAGTATTTT
TRBD1	TRBV19	TRBJ2-7	15	once	CASSYGTGTAYEQYF	TGTGCCAGTAGTTATGGAACTGGGACAGCCTACGAGCAGTACTTC
TRBD1	TRBV5-8	TRBJ2-5	15	NA	CASSLRQGEQETQYF	TGTGCCAGCAGCTTGCGGCAGGGGGAGCAAGAGACCCAGTACTTC
NA	TRBV27	TRBJ1-2	13	NA	CASGRASNYGYTF	TGTGCCTCCGGCAGGGCGTCTAACTATGGCTACACCTTC
TRBD1	TRBV6-5	TRBJ2-7	13	NA	CASSATGTAREYF	TGTGCCAGCAGCGCCACCGGGACAGCGAGGGAGTACTTC
NA	TRBV5-1	TRBJ2-7	14	NA	CASSLGQTGYEQYF	TGCGCCAGCAGCTTGGGGCAGACAGGCTACGAGCAGTACTTC
NA	TRBV2	TRBJ2-7	12	NA	CASSVDSYEQYF	TGTGCCAGCAGTGTGGACAGCTACGAGCAGTACTTC
TRBD2	TRBV3-1/TRBV3-2	TRBJ2-5	15	NA	CASSPRLAGKETQYF	TGTGCCAGCAGCCCACGACTAGCGGGAAAAGAGACCCAGTACTTC
NA	TRBV6-5	TRBJ2-1	12	NA	CATRSLLEEQFF	TGTGCCACCCGATCCCTGCTCGAGGAGCAGTTCTTC
NA	TRBV18	TRBJ1-6	13	NA	CASSPERDSPLHF	TGTGCCAGCTCACCAGAACGGGATTCACCCCTCCACTTT
NA	TRBV19	TRBJ1-5	13	NA	CASSIETGQPQHF	TGTGCCAGTAGTATAGAAACGGGTCAGCCCCAGCATTTT
TRBD2	TRBV19	TRBJ2-3	16	NA	CASSSRSSGGANTQYF	TGTGCCAGTAGCTCAAGGTCTAGCGGGGGGGCGAATACGCAGTATTTT